The 27 T cell receptor beta chains presented below share a single source sample, sequenced in a study of T-cell reconstitution after alpha-beta-depleted transplantation in children. Unique molecular identifiers were incorporated during preparation of the TCRbeta library. TCRdb reprocessed the PCR reads via MiXCR and lists one record per CDR3 protein. The table lists approximately 350,000 distinct CDR3 sequences, about 14% of them singletons, with 3.5% to 4.5% in the top ten. The sequencing used PBMCs, collected from the stem cell graft. These receptors were obtained from a human donor who donated a stem cell graft to a child with Fanconi anemia.

This clonotype was counted once. V is TRBV5-8 and J is TRBJ1-5; tentatively, D is TRBD1 (6 bases). Germline V gene lookup returns CDR1 SGHTS and CDR2 YDEGEE. The CDR3 runs 17 residues. V was pared by 4 bases and J by 2 bases, with 19 bases between. CDR3 sequence reads: CASSDSDRRVGNQPQHF. DNA for the CDR3: TGTGCCAGCAGCGATTCCGACAGGAGGGTGGGCAATCAGCCCCAGCATTTT.

This clonotype was seen only a few times. The genes are TRBV7-2 and TRBJ1-5; D gene ambiguous. V lost 5 bases, J lost 4 bases, and 6 bases lay in between. CDR3 length: 12 residues. Germline V gene data show CDR1 as SGHTA and CDR2 as FQGNSA. The CDR3 sequence is CASSIPNQPQHF. CDR3 in DNA: TGTGCCAGCAGCATACCTAATCAGCCCCAGCATTTT. Full variable domain (outside the CDR3, taken from reference TRBV7-2 and TRBJ1-5): GAGVSQSPSNKVTEKGKDVELRCDPISGHTALYWYRQSLGQGLEFLIYFQGNSAPDKSGLPSDRFSAERTGGSVSTLTIQRTQQEDSAVYLCASSIPNQPQHFGDGTRLSIL.

The chain joins TRBV5-1 to TRBJ1-2; D perhaps matches TRBD1 (6 bases). This CDR3 has 17 residues. V was clipped by 0 bases and J by 2 bases, with 17 bases between them. Germline CDR1 reads SGHRS; CDR2 reads YFSETQ. The CDR3 nucleotides read TGCGCCAGCAGCTTGGGACCAGGGGTCGGCGGAAACTATGGCTACACCTTC. Its protein product is CASSLGPGVGGNYGYTF.

The genes are TRBV28 and TRBJ2-3; D is possibly TRBD2 (5 bases). V dropped 7 bases and J dropped 2 bases, with 13 bases sitting between them. Germline CDR1 is MDHEN and CDR2 is SYDVKM. CDR3 size: 14 residues. DNA of the CDR3: TGTGCCAGCACCTTAGGAGGTTACACAGATACGCAGTATTTT. Amino acid sequence: CASTLGGYTDTQYF.

This clonotype has more than one count but fewer than ten. The chain combines TRBV27 with TRBJ2-1; 15 nucleotides line up with TRBD2. With 11 bases clipped from V and 1 base from J, the junction kept 6 bases outside the gene matches. This CDR3 has 16 amino acids. In germline, CDR1 is MNHEY, CDR2 SMNVEV (reference sequence). The CDR3 spells CAVGLAGGGSYNEQFF. As DNA, the CDR3 is TGTGCCGTGGGACTAGCGGGGGGCGGATCCTACAATGAGCAGTTCTTC.

The rearrangement uses TRBV10-1 and TRBJ2-3; 7 nucleotides line up with TRBD1. Germline values: CDR1 WNHNN, CDR2 SYGVQD (reference sequence). The CDR3 consists of 16 residues. V was clipped by 5 bases and J by 3 bases; unmatched bases: 11. The DNA of the CDR3 is TGCGCCAGCAGTATCTCCACGGGACAGAATACAGATACGCAGTATTTT. It yields the protein CASSISTGQNTDTQYF.

There are many counts of this clonotype. The DNA for the CDR3 is TGTGCCAGCAGTTACTCCCCGAGGGAGTTTCGAGGGGCCGCAGATACGCAGTATTTT. It yields the protein CASSYSPREFRGAADTQYF. The chain combines TRBV6-2 or TRBV6-3 with TRBJ2-3, with D possibly called TRBD1 or TRBD2 (5 bases each). Per germline, CDR1 MNHEY and CDR2 SVGEGT. The CDR3 is 19 residues long. Trimming pared 0 bases from V and 4 bases from J, leaving 23 bases between.

This clonotype was counted ten times or more. The V and J genes are TRBV7-9 and TRBJ1-4, with TRBD1 matching over 7 bases. The ends lost 5 bases at V and 7 bases at J; junction bases unmatched: 7. The CDR3 sequence is 14 residues long. The germline CDR1 and CDR2 sequences are SEHNR and FQNEAQ (reference sequence). CDR3 sequence reads: CASSNRGRVEKLFF. In DNA form, the CDR3 reads TGTGCCAGCAGCAACAGGGGACGAGTTGAAAAACTGTTTTTT.

This chain joins TRBV11-2 and TRBJ1-1; D may be TRBD1 (6 bases). The CDR3 has 13 amino acids. Germline loops: CDR1 SGHAT, CDR2 FQNNGV. Trimming left V 6 bases short and J 4 bases short, with 12 bases between. CDR3 sequence (DNA): TGTGCCAGCAGTTCAGGGGTCCCCACTGAAGCTTTCTTT. This encodes CASSSGVPTEAFF.

This clonotype was counted a few times. The V gene is TRBV6-2 or TRBV6-3, the J gene TRBJ1-6; TRBD1 aligns across 7 bases. Germline CDR1 reads MNHEY; CDR2 reads SVGEGT. V lost 2 bases and J lost 3; bases outside the gene matches: 1. The CDR3 covers 15 residues. The CDR3 DNA reads TGTGCCAGCAGTTACCGGGACAGCTATAATTCACCCCTCCACTTT. This codes for CASSYRDSYNSPLHF.

There are a few counts of this clonotype. The gene calls are TRBV5-1 and TRBJ2-7; D uncertain. Germline values: CDR1 SGHRS, CDR2 YFSETQ. This CDR3 region has 16 residues. Trimming took 4 bases from V and 0 from J, leaving 17 bases between them. The CDR3 sequence is CASSPSLFETSYEQYF. The CDR3 DNA is TGCGCCAGCAGCCCTTCTTTGTTTGAAACCTCCTACGAGCAGTACTTC.

The V call is TRBV11-2, the J call TRBJ1-4; 8 nucleotides match TRBD1. The CDR3 loop spans 15 amino acids. V lost 4 bases, J lost 8 bases, and 9 bases stayed unmatched. Germline V gene lookup returns CDR1 SGHAT and CDR2 FQNNGV. The CDR3 spells CASSSWTGRDEKLFF. The CDR3 DNA follows: TGTGCCAGCAGCTCTTGGACAGGGAGGGACGAAAAACTGTTTTTT.

V and J are TRBV5-1 and TRBJ2-7; no clear D. Trimming left V 4 bases short and J 2 bases short, with 13 bases between. This CDR3 has 14 amino acids. In germline, CDR1 is SGHRS, CDR2 YFSETQ. DNA of the CDR3: TGCGCCAGCAGCCCGGACGCTGGGGCCTACGAGCAGTACTTC. This encodes CASSPDAGAYEQYF.

The rearrangement uses TRBV5-1 and TRBJ2-2; D is ambiguous. The CDR3 length is 13 residues. Per germline, CDR1 SGHRS and CDR2 YFSETQ. The germline V and J ends were trimmed by 3 bases and 6 bases, with 9 bases remaining between them. The CDR3 DNA reads TGCGCCAGCAGCTCCCAGGTATCCGGGGAGCTGTTTTTT. Its translation: CASSSQVSGELFF.

There are many counts of this clonotype. The J gene is TRBJ2-6, the V gene TRBV13; unclear D gene. The CDR3 totals 16 residues. The germline V and J ends were trimmed by 4 bases and 0 bases, with 10 bases remaining between them. Germline V gene sequence: CDR1 PRHDT, CDR2 FYEKMQ (reference sequence). The CDR3 reads CASSSRLYSGANVLTF. In DNA, the CDR3 is TGTGCCAGCAGCTCAAGACTGTACTCTGGGGCCAACGTCCTGACTTTC.

The chain uses TRBV20-1 and TRBJ1-3; TRBD1 matches 9 bases. Germline trimming cut 4 bases from V and 2 bases from J; bases unmatched to any gene: 3. Germline values: CDR1 DFQATT, CDR2 SNEGSKA (reference sequence). The CDR3 sequence is 14 residues long. CDR3 region: CSATQGAPGNTIYF. CDR3 bases: TGCAGTGCTACACAGGGGGCACCTGGAAACACCATATATTTT.

This clonotype was picked up many times. The rearrangement joins TRBV5-1 to TRBJ2-3; D is possibly TRBD1 (6 bases). The CDR3 has 14 residues. CDR1 SGHRS and CDR2 YFSETQ come from the germline V gene. V was cut by 5 bases and J by 0 bases, with 10 bases left in between. DNA of the CDR3: TGCGCCAGCAGGCTACAGGGAAGCACAGATACGCAGTATTTT. It encodes CASRLQGSTDTQYF.

A few counts support this clonotype. This chain links TRBV29-1 with TRBJ2-3; D is uncertain. CDR3 length: 12 amino acids. V was trimmed by 6 bases and J by 4 bases, leaving 11 bases between them. Looked up from germline, CDR1 is SQVTM and CDR2 is ANQGSEA. The CDR3 DNA reads as TGCAGCGTCTCCTCTACTTCAGATACGCAGTATTTT. This sequence encodes CSVSSTSDTQYF.

The chain is built from TRBV18 and TRBJ2-7; 8 nucleotides match TRBD2. The ends lost 0 bases at V and 3 bases at J; junction bases unmatched: 7. CDR3 length: 16 amino acids. CDR1 KGHSH and CDR2 LQKENI come from the germline V gene. This CDR3 is CASSPPWRGDLYEQYF. In DNA, the CDR3 is TGTGCCAGCTCACCACCGTGGCGGGGGGACCTCTACGAGCAGTACTTC.

The chain couples TRBV10-3 to TRBJ1-5; TRBD1 matches 8 bases. The CDR3 loop spans 14 amino acids. Germline V lookup: CDR1 ENHRY, CDR2 SYGVKD. V was pared by 6 bases and J by 5 bases, with 6 bases of the junction left unmatched. CDR3 sequence (DNA): TGTGCCATCAGCCAACAGGGGGAAGATCAGCCCCAGCATTTT. It specifies CAISQQGEDQPQHF.

V is TRBV5-1 and J is TRBJ2-7; D may be TRBD1 or TRBD2 (5 bases each). Trimming removed 4 bases from V and 1 base from J, with 15 bases in between. CDR1 and CDR2 from the germline V gene are SGHRS and YFSETQ. This CDR3 spans 15 amino acids. The CDR3 protein is CASSLGPPESYEQYF. CDR3 nucleotide sequence: TGCGCCAGCAGCCTGGGACCGCCAGAATCCTACGAGCAGTACTTC.

This clonotype was seen more than once but under ten times. The V and J genes are TRBV5-6 and TRBJ2-1, with 13 nucleotides matching TRBD2. Losses at the gene ends were 4 bases for V and 4 bases for J; bases not matched to a gene: 8. In germline, CDR1 is SGHDT, CDR2 YYEEEE. The CDR3 length is 17 residues. CDR3 residues: CASSLTSGGLPYNEQFF. The CDR3 DNA reads TGTGCCAGCAGCCTGACTAGCGGGGGGCTCCCTTACAATGAGCAGTTCTTC.

The sample holds many counts of this clonotype. The chain carries TRBV12-3 or TRBV12-4 and TRBJ1-5; no clear D gene. Trimming removed 2 bases from V and 7 bases from J, with 9 bases in between. This CDR3 spans 13 amino acids. The CDR3 DNA reads as TGTGCCAGCAGTTTAAGGAGAACCCAGCCCCAGCATTTT. Encoded protein: CASSLRRTQPQHF.

The chain recombines TRBV27 with TRBJ1-1; no definite D call. The ends were cut back, 0 bases at V and 1 base at J, with 6 bases in the middle. CDR1 and CDR2 from the germline V gene are MNHEY and SMNVEV (reference sequence). The CDR3 extends over 14 amino acids. The CDR3 spells CASSLSYRNTEAFF. Here the CDR3 DNA reads TGTGCCAGCAGTTTATCGTATCGGAACACTGAAGCTTTCTTT.

The rearrangement joins TRBV28 to TRBJ2-2, with 7 nucleotides matching TRBD1. The germline gives CDR1 MDHEN, CDR2 SYDVKM. The CDR3 runs 17 residues. J gave up 1 base and V 10 bases, and 15 bases lay outside the gene matches. CDR3 nucleotides: TGTGCCACTTCGACAGGGTATTGGGCTGAGAACACCGGGGAGCTGTTTTTT. Its protein product is CATSTGYWAENTGELFF. Filled out from reference TRBV28 and TRBJ2-2, the complete variable domain reads DVKVTQSSRYLVKRTGEKVFLECVQDMDHENMFWYRQDPGLGLRLIYFSYDVKMKEKGDIPEGYSVSREKKERFSLILESASTNQTSMYLCATSTGYWAENTGELFFGEGSRLTVL.

This clonotype was found many times. The V and J genes are TRBV12-3 or TRBV12-4 and TRBJ2-3; D not resolved. V gave up 10 bases and J gave up 0 bases, with 14 bases separating them. The CDR3 loop spans 14 amino acids. CDR3 in amino acids: CATAVISSTDTQYF. In DNA, the CDR3 is TGTGCCACGGCGGTGATTTCTAGCACAGATACGCAGTATTTT.

In its sample, this clonotype was seen a few times. The CDR3 nucleotides read TGTGCCAGCAGCTCCGGACAGGTCGAGCAGTACTTC. Protein sequence: CASSSGQVEQYF. This chain joins TRBV11-1 and TRBJ2-7; TRBD1 matches at 7 bases. CDR1 and CDR2 (germline): SGHAT, FQDESV (reference sequence). The V segment lost 4 bases and the J segment 6 bases; nucleotides outside the gene matches: 3. The length of the CDR3 is 12 residues.